This T cell receptor beta chain was observed in a study of CD8+ T cells in alopecia areata. Study conclusions and caveats: Scalp sequencing also captures normal skin's resident alphabeta T cells.

Treatment indicated: oral pan-JAK inhibitor, 5-10 mg twice daily. Once RNA had been extracted, it was reverse transcribed into cDNA to act as the sequencing template. The method was immunoSEQ multiplex PCR; TCRdb's version includes in-frame clones alone and lacks a portion of them. The sample includes some 44,000 clones, roughly 92% of them seen just once. On this clone itself: What it binds is not known.

The CDR3 extends over 15 amino acids. Germline V gene lookup returns CDR1 MGHDK and CDR2 SYGVNS. Deletions cut 3 bases from V and 0 bases from J, with 10 bases between. This sample comprised CD8+ T cells sorted from blood, obtained at week 24, from a patient treated with tofacitinib. V and J are TRBV25-1 and TRBJ2-3; the D gene is possibly TRBD1 (6 bases). The sequence came from a human donor with alopecia areata. In DNA form, the CDR3 reads TGTGCCAGCAGTGACTACAGGGAAAGCACAGATACGCAGTATTTT. Its protein is CASSDYRESTDTQYF.